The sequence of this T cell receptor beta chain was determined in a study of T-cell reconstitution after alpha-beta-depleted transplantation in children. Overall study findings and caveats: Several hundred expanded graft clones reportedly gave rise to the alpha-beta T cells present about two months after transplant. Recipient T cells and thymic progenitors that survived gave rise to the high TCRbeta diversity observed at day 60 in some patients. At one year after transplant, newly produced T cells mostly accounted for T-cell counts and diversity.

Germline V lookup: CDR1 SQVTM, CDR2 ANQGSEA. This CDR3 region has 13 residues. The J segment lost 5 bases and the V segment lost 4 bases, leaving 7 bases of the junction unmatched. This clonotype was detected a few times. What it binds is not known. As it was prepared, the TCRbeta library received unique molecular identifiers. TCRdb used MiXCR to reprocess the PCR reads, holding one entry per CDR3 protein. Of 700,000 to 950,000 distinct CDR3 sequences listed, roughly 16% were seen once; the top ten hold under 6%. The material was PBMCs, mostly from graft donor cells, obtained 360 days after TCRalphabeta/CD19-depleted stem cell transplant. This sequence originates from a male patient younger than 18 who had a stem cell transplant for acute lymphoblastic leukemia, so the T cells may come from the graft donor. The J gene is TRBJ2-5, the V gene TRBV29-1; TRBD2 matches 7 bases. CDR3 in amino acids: CSVVAGVKETQYF. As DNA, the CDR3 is TGCAGCGTTGTGGCGGGGGTCAAGGAGACCCAGTACTTC. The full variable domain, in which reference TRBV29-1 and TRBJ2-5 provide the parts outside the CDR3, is SAVISQKPSRDICQRGTSLTIQCQVDSQVTMMFWYRQQPGQSLTLIATANQGSEATYESGFVIDKFPISRPNLTFSTLTVSNMSPEDSSIYLCSVVAGVKETQYFGPGTRLLVL.